The 7 T cell receptor beta chains below all came from one sample that was sequenced in a study of T cell changes during pregnancy in multiple sclerosis. Sequencing was performed with immunoSEQ multiplex PCR; in TCRdb, only in-frame clones are kept and a portion is missing. The sample lists more than 40,000 clones; 94% were seen once. The sample here was CD8+ T cells from peripheral blood mononuclear cells, taken in the first trimester of pregnancy. The receptor set was obtained from a female donor with multiple sclerosis, enrolled in a pregnancy study.

This chain links TRBV10-3 with TRBJ2-1; 11 bases map to TRBD2. Germline CDR1 is ENHRY and CDR2 is SYGVKD. The CDR3 totals 15 residues. V trimming: 3 bases; J trimming: 4 bases; junction bases outside the gene matches: 2. The CDR3 is CAISEVAGGYNEQFF. The CDR3 DNA sequence: TGTGCCATCAGTGAAGTAGCGGGAGGGTACAATGAGCAGTTCTTC.

This chain uses TRBV11-2 with TRBJ2-7; a possible D gene is TRBD2 (6 bases). This CDR3 region has 15 residues. From germline, CDR1 is SGHAT and CDR2 FQNNGV. Trimming left V 5 bases short and J 3 bases short, with 17 bases between. The CDR3 protein is CASSPSPGLNYEQYF. The CDR3 DNA sequence: TGTGCCAGCAGCCCCAGCCCGGGACTTAACTACGAGCAGTACTTC.

This chain joins TRBV19 and TRBJ2-1, with D possibly TRBD1 on 6 matching bases. The ends were cut back, 10 bases at V and 6 bases at J, with 13 bases in the middle. CDR1 is LNHDA and CDR2 is SQIVND in the germline V gene (reference sequence). This CDR3 comprises 12 residues. CDR3 loop: CATEAGVNEQFF. CDR3 nucleotides: TGTGCCACCGAGGCAGGGGTCAATGAGCAGTTCTTC.

J is TRBJ2-1 and V is TRBV7-2; no clear D. V shed 3 bases and J shed 7 bases, with 13 bases lying between them. Per the germline V gene, CDR1 is SGHTA and CDR2 is FQGNSA. The CDR3 sequence is 14 residues long. The CDR3 nucleotides are TGTGCCAGCAGCTTCCCTAGTTTGGGTAATGAGCAGTTCTTC. It yields the protein CASSFPSLGNEQFF.

The CDR3 here is CASRQGVTDTQYF. DNA for the CDR3: TGTGCCAGCAGACAAGGGGTCACAGATACGCAGTATTTT. The chain combines TRBV7-8 with TRBJ2-3; maybe TRBD1 (5 bases). The CDR3 spans 13 residues. Trimming took off 6 bases at V and 2 bases at J, with 9 bases between the two ends. From germline, CDR1 is SGHVS and CDR2 FQNEAQ.

This clone occurred once. V is TRBV19 and J is TRBJ1-3; 7 nucleotides line up with TRBD1. Looked up from germline, CDR1 is LNHDA and CDR2 is SQIVND (reference sequence). This CDR3 region has 18 residues. Trimming at V came to 7 bases and at J to 0 bases, leaving 15 bases not matched to a gene. The CDR3 DNA follows: TGTGCCAGTATAAGCTGGACAGGCGATTACTACTCTGGAAACACCATATATTTT. Translation: CASISWTGDYYSGNTIYF.

V is TRBV10-1 and J is TRBJ2-1; 7 bases match TRBD2. Germline-derived CDR1 and CDR2 are WNHNN and SYGVQD (reference sequence). Unmatched junction bases numbered 8, after V lost 3 bases and J lost 0 bases. The CDR3 covers 17 residues. The CDR3 DNA sequence: TGCGCCAGCAGTGAATTCGAGAAGCGGGACTCCTACAATGAGCAGTTCTTC. This encodes CASSEFEKRDSYNEQFF.